This TCR beta chain was documented in a study of shared clonotypes between healthy human individuals. General observations from the study: Sampling included only blood; tissue repertoires likely differ.

This CDR3 is built from 13 residues. The V end was cut by 2 bases, the J end by 0 bases, with 2 bases between. Germline CDR1 and CDR2: MNHEY and SMNVEV (reference sequence). Evenly divided among several immunoSEQ plates was the genomic DNA of each subset. Method: immunoSEQ multiplex PCR; TCRdb's copy keeps in-frame clones and lacks some. The repertoire consists of 450,000 to 550,000 clones, with 70% to 80% occurring once and the leading ten covering roughly 13%. This clone was seen many times. Its antigen is unidentified. Within the sample, other DNA sequences also encode this same CDR3. This receptor was identified in a woman aged 35 to 49 in good health. Some clones in this sample may be carry-over from other donors' samples. The chain is built from TRBV27 and TRBJ2-1; no reliable D call. What was sequenced was PBMCs. This chain's CDR3 is CASSLDSYNEQFF. The CDR3 DNA reads as TGTGCCAGCAGTTTAGACTCCTACAATGAGCAGTTCTTC.